This entry concerns a single T cell receptor (beta chain). The CDR3 contains 15 residues. The V gene lost 0 bases and the J gene lost 0 bases, with 3 bases spanning the gap. Per the germline V gene, CDR1 is MNHEY and CDR2 is SMNVEV (reference sequence). This record comes from a study of T cells after somatic rescue of genetic block. Generated by immunoSEQ multiplex PCR, the TCRdb table keeps only in-frame clones and is missing some. The sample yields around 52,000 clones, 96% seen once. The chain links TRBV27 to TRBJ2-6; D uncertain. The receptor comes from a child less than two years old. The sequenced material came from peripheral blood mononuclear cells (PBMCs). This CDR3 reads CASSLSSSGANVLTF. The DNA for the CDR3 is TGTGCCAGCAGTTTATCCAGCTCTGGGGCCAACGTCCTGACTTTC. The full variable domain, completed using reference TRBV27 and TRBJ2-6, is EAQVTQNPRYLITVTGKKLTVTCSQNMNHEYMSWYRQDPGLGLRQIYYSMNVEVTDKGDVPEGYKVSRKEKRNFPLILESPSPNQTSLYFCASSLSSSGANVLTFGAGSRLTVL.